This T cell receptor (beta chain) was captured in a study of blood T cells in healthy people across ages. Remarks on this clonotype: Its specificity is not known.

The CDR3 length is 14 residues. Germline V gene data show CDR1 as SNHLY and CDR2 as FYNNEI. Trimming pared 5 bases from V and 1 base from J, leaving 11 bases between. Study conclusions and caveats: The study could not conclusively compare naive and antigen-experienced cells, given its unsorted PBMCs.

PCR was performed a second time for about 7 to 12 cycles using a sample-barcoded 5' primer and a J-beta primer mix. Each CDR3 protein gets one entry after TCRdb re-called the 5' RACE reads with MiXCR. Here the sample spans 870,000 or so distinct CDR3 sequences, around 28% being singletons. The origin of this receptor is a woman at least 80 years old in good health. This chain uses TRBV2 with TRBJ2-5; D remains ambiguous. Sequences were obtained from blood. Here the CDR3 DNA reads TGTGCCAGCAGTCGGACGGAACGCCAAGAGACCCAGTACTTC. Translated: CASSRTERQETQYF.